These T cell receptor beta chains were read from a single sample in a study of T cell clones after liver transplantation. The assay was immunoSEQ multiplex PCR, and TCRdb's table has in-frame clones only and misses some. The sample includes about 80,000 clones, roughly 80% seen only once; the top ten take 0.4% to 0.6%. The sequencing here drew on CD4+ T cells from blood, taken 45 to 46 months after liver transplant. Every receptor here comes from a human patient who received a liver transplant. The graft donor may account for some of the T cells. Both conserved end residues are part of each CDR3. D genes are given only for firm matches. The listing skips clone size in some rows; elsewhere it reads once, few, many or a size class.

D gene: NA
J gene: TRBJ2-7
clone size: NA
V gene: TRBV5-1
CDR3 protein: CASSLESRGTYEQYF
CDR3 DNA: TGCGCCAGCAGCTTGGAATCGAGGGGGACCTACGAGCAGTACTTC

D gene: TRBD1
J gene: TRBJ1-2
clone size: NA
V gene: TRBV27
CDR3 protein: CASRSDRGSGYTF
CDR3 DNA: TGTGCCAGCAGGTCGGACAGGGGGAGTGGCTACACCTTC

D gene: TRBD2
J gene: TRBJ2-5
clone size: NA
V gene: TRBV19
CDR3 protein: CASSIPLGLAGGLETQYF
CDR3 DNA: TGTGCCAGTAGTATCCCCCTAGGACTAGCGGGAGGCCTCGAGACCCAGTACTTC

D gene: TRBD2
J gene: TRBJ2-5
clone size: NA
V gene: TRBV11-2
CDR3 protein: CASSLAGARGAQYF
CDR3 DNA: TGTGCCAGCAGCTTGGCGGGAGCCCGCGGGGCCCAGTACTTC

D gene: TRBD2
J gene: TRBJ2-7
clone size: NA
V gene: TRBV11-3
CDR3 protein: CASSLGRASGTYEQYF
CDR3 DNA: TGTGCCAGCAGCTTAGGTCGGGCTAGCGGTACCTACGAGCAGTACTTC

D gene: TRBD1
J gene: TRBJ2-1
clone size: NA
V gene: TRBV27
CDR3 protein: CASISYGTGANEQFF
CDR3 DNA: TGTGCCAGCATTTCATACGGGACAGGGGCGAATGAGCAGTTCTTC

D gene: NA
J gene: TRBJ1-5
clone size: NA
V gene: TRBV29-1
CDR3 protein: CSASTGLGGLSPQHF
CDR3 DNA: TGCAGCGCTTCGACCGGGTTAGGTGGTTTATCGCCCCAGCATTTT

D gene: TRBD1
J gene: TRBJ1-1
clone size: NA
V gene: TRBV6-1
CDR3 protein: CASSARGADTEAFF
CDR3 DNA: TGTGCCAGCAGTGCCAGGGGGGCGGACACTGAAGCTTTCTTT

D gene: NA
J gene: TRBJ2-7
clone size: NA
V gene: TRBV2
CDR3 protein: CASSEDPLLTAYEQYF
CDR3 DNA: TGTGCCAGCAGTGAGGACCCTCTCCTTACAGCCTACGAGCAGTACTTC

D gene: NA
J gene: TRBJ1-5
clone size: NA
V gene: TRBV11-3
CDR3 protein: CASSLGSYQPQHF
CDR3 DNA: TGTGCCAGCAGCTTAGGCAGTTATCAGCCCCAGCATTTT

D gene: TRBD1
J gene: TRBJ1-4
clone size: NA
V gene: TRBV2
CDR3 protein: CASGQGAREKLFF
CDR3 DNA: TGTGCCAGCGGACAGGGAGCTAGGGAAAAACTGTTTTTT

D gene: TRBD2
J gene: TRBJ2-3
clone size: NA
V gene: TRBV27
CDR3 protein: CASRATSGRVDTQYF
CDR3 DNA: TGTGCCAGCAGAGCTACTAGCGGGAGAGTAGATACGCAGTATTTT

D gene: NA
J gene: TRBJ2-5
clone size: NA
V gene: TRBV28
CDR3 protein: CASTPWRSGGDQETQYF
CDR3 DNA: TGTGCCAGCACCCCATGGCGTAGCGGAGGGGACCAAGAGACCCAGTACTTC

D gene: TRBD2
J gene: TRBJ2-1
clone size: NA
V gene: TRBV6-5
CDR3 protein: CASRARLAIGEQFF
CDR3 DNA: TGTGCCAGCAGAGCGAGACTAGCGATCGGTGAGCAGTTCTTC

D gene: NA
J gene: TRBJ2-4
clone size: NA
V gene: TRBV6-6
CDR3 protein: CASSPYIVENIQYF
CDR3 DNA: TGTGCCAGCAGCCCCTATATCGTAGAAAACATTCAGTACTTC

D gene: NA
J gene: TRBJ1-2
clone size: NA
V gene: TRBV7-9
CDR3 protein: CASSLEQGYGYTF
CDR3 DNA: TGTGCCAGCAGCTTAGAACAGGGCTATGGCTACACCTTC

D gene: NA
J gene: TRBJ1-3
clone size: NA
V gene: TRBV28
CDR3 protein: CASTPGYLSSGNTIYF
CDR3 DNA: TGTGCCAGCACCCCTGGTTATCTCTCCTCTGGAAACACCATATATTTT

D gene: NA
J gene: TRBJ1-5
clone size: few
V gene: TRBV7-9
CDR3 protein: CASSFGWGMNQPQHF
CDR3 DNA: TGTGCCAGCAGCTTCGGGTGGGGGATGAATCAGCCCCAGCATTTT

D gene: NA
J gene: TRBJ1-5
clone size: once
V gene: TRBV4-1
CDR3 protein: CASSPIQRTVNQPQHF
CDR3 DNA: TGCGCCAGCAGCCCGATCCAAAGGACAGTTAATCAGCCCCAGCATTTT

D gene: NA
J gene: TRBJ2-1
clone size: NA
V gene: TRBV5-5
CDR3 protein: CASSLSAALGSSYNEQFF
CDR3 DNA: TGTGCCAGCAGCTTGTCGGCAGCCCTCGGTAGCTCCTACAATGAGCAGTTCTTC

D gene: TRBD2
J gene: TRBJ2-1
clone size: NA
V gene: TRBV2
CDR3 protein: CASSELGLAGDNEQFF
CDR3 DNA: TGTGCCAGCAGTGAATTGGGACTAGCGGGAGATAATGAGCAGTTCTTC